This is a list of T cell receptor beta chains from one sample in a study of early T cells in non-severe SARS-CoV-2 infection. TCRdb ran MiXCR on the 5' RACE reads and lists one entry per CDR3 protein. This table holds around 82,000 distinct CDR3 sequences, about 15% found once. Sequencing was performed on whole blood. The receptors shown here come from an adult who was a healthcare worker with PCR-confirmed SARS-CoV-2 infection or an uninfected control (not recorded which). Each CDR3 is given with its conserved first and last residue. D genes are given only for firm matches. Expanded clones are given a class, and other clones once, few, many or no size at all.

CASSLGSWANTEAFF,TGTGCCAGCAGCTTAGGTAGTTGGGCGAACACTGAAGCTTTCTTT,TRBJ1-1,.,few,TRBV7-8
CASGLGQGRSGYTF,TGTGCTAGTGGGCTCGGACAGGGGAGGAGCGGCTACACCTTC,TRBJ1-2,TRBD1,.,TRBV12-5
CASSLGPMETDTQYF,TGTGCCAGCAGCTTGGGGCCTATGGAAACAGATACGCAGTATTTT,TRBJ2-3,.,.,TRBV7-3
CASSAGQGKYGYTF,TGTGCCAGCAGTGCGGGACAGGGGAAATATGGCTACACCTTC,TRBJ1-2,TRBD1,.,TRBV2
CAISESWSDGNNEQFF,TGTGCCATCAGTGAGTCATGGAGCGATGGGAACAATGAGCAGTTCTTC,TRBJ2-1,.,few,TRBV10-3
CASSLIGGETEAFF,TGTGCCAGCAGTTTAATAGGGGGCGAAACTGAAGCTTTCTTT,TRBJ1-1,TRBD1,many,TRBV12-3/TRBV12-4
CSASADTQYF,TGCAGTGCTAGCGCAGATACGCAGTATTTT,TRBJ2-3,.,once,TRBV20-1
CATSRGRGSGTDTQYF,TGTGCCACCAGCAGAGGTCGGGGGTCGGGTACAGATACGCAGTATTTT,TRBJ2-3,.,.,TRBV15
CSVEEWGGTQPLNYGYTF,TGCAGCGTTGAAGAATGGGGAGGAACACAGCCCCTTAACTATGGCTACACCTTC,TRBJ1-2,.,many,TRBV29-1
CASSLFNGGSQETQYF,TGCGCCAGCAGCTTGTTTAACGGGGGGTCTCAAGAGACCCAGTACTTC,TRBJ2-5,TRBD2,few,TRBV5-1
CASSEDRASHNSPLHF,TGTGCCAGCAGTGAAGACAGGGCGTCCCATAATTCACCCCTCCACTTT,TRBJ1-6,.,few,TRBV2
CSVTGFNTEAFF,TGCAGCGTGACAGGATTTAACACTGAAGCTTTCTTT,TRBJ1-1,.,.,TRBV29-1
CSATVRDNYNEQFF,TGCAGTGCCACAGTCCGGGACAACTACAATGAGCAGTTCTTC,TRBJ2-1,.,.,TRBV20-1
CASSLASRQLNTGELFF,TGTGCCAGCAGCTTAGCGTCGAGGCAGCTGAACACCGGGGAGCTGTTTTTT,TRBJ2-2,.,many,TRBV7-8
CASRSDFYSNQPQHF,TGTGCCAGTCGTTCCGATTTCTATAGCAATCAGCCCCAGCATTTT,TRBJ1-5,.,many,TRBV19
CSASKQGSATGELFF,TGCAGTGCTAGTAAACAGGGTTCGGCGACCGGGGAGCTGTTTTTT,TRBJ2-2,.,few,TRBV20-1
CASSLEWTSGGYTGELFF,TGTGCCAGCAGTTTAGAATGGACTAGCGGGGGGTACACCGGGGAGCTGTTTTTT,TRBJ2-2,TRBD2,many,TRBV12-3/TRBV12-4
CASSSLAGGLGEQFF,TGTGCCAGTAGTTCGCTAGCGGGGGGTCTAGGGGAGCAGTTCTTC,TRBJ2-1,TRBD2,many,TRBV19
CASSEGQRGELFF,TGTGCCAGCAGTGAGGGGCAACGGGGGGAGCTGTTTTTT,TRBJ2-2,.,many,TRBV2
CASRPESSYNSPLHF,TGTGCCAGCAGACCAGAGAGCTCCTATAATTCACCCCTCCACTTT,TRBJ1-6,.,few,TRBV7-9
CASSSPRREADTQYF,TGTGCCAGCAGCTCCCCCCGGAGGGAGGCAGATACGCAGTATTTT,TRBJ2-3,.,few,TRBV11-2
CASSPLRAVGFQSGANVLTF,TGTGCCAGCAGTCCATTGCGGGCGGTGGGATTCCAATCTGGGGCCAACGTCCTGACTTTC,TRBJ2-6,.,.,TRBV11-2
CATRGGTGKNTEAFF,TGTGCCACCAGGGGGGGGACAGGGAAGAACACTGAAGCTTTCTTT,TRBJ1-1,TRBD1,few,TRBV24-1
CASSWLAGGPNEQFF,TGTGCCAGCAGCTGGTTAGCGGGGGGGCCGAATGAGCAGTTCTTC,TRBJ2-1,TRBD2,.,TRBV6-5
CASSLGLAKETQYF,TGTGCCAGCAGCTTAGGCCTAGCCAAAGAGACCCAGTACTTC,TRBJ2-5,.,.,TRBV7-2
CASSQAEGMGASGANVLTF,TGCGCCAGCAGCCAAGCAGAGGGTATGGGGGCATCTGGGGCCAACGTCCTGACTTTC,TRBJ2-6,.,few,TRBV4-1
CASSPGPDGNTIYF,TGCGCCAGCAGCCCTGGTCCTGATGGAAACACCATATATTTT,TRBJ1-3,.,.,TRBV4-1
CASSALVRSYNEQFF,TGTGCCAGCAGCGCACTAGTGAGGTCATACAATGAGCAGTTCTTC,TRBJ2-1,.,few,TRBV7-9
CASSLIGTRDGEQFF,TGTGCCAGCAGCTTAATCGGGACTAGGGACGGTGAGCAGTTCTTC,TRBJ2-1,TRBD2,.,TRBV11-2
CASSSGQGAWDTQYF,TGTGCCAGCAGCTCCGGACAGGGGGCTTGGGATACGCAGTATTTT,TRBJ2-3,TRBD1,.,TRBV7-9
CASSQVYRVEPQHF,TGCGCCAGCAGCCAAGTTTACAGGGTGGAGCCCCAGCATTTT,TRBJ1-5,.,.,TRBV4-1
CASSFGTEYGYTF,TGTGCCAGCAGCTTTGGTACCGAGTATGGCTACACCTTC,TRBJ1-2,.,few,TRBV5-4
CSAREVVGGYTF,TGCAGTGCTAGAGAGGTAGTTGGAGGCTACACCTTC,TRBJ1-2,.,many,TRBV20-1
CASSSRNNEQFF,TGTGCCAGCAGTTCTCGAAACAATGAGCAGTTCTTC,TRBJ2-1,.,.,TRBV12-3/TRBV12-4
CASSLSAGNYGYTF,TGTGCCAGCAGCTTATCGGCAGGAAACTATGGCTACACCTTC,TRBJ1-2,.,many,TRBV7-3
CASSSRQGFMVGAFF,TGTGCCAGCAGTTCTCGACAGGGCTTCATGGTAGGAGCTTTCTTT,TRBJ1-1,TRBD1,.,TRBV6-1